These 25 T cell receptor beta chains were all obtained from the same sample, sequenced in a study of T cell responses to AZD1222 COVID-19 vaccine. Assay used: immunoSEQ multiplex PCR; TCRdb lists only in-frame clones, some missing. This sample has fewer than 7,000 clones; around 87% occur once, and the top ten carry roughly 15%. The sequencing used peripheral blood, collected 28 days after the second AZD1222 dose. These receptors were collected from an adult who received the AZD1222 COVID-19 vaccine.

V usage is TRBV24-1 and J usage is TRBJ2-3; D uncertain. Trimming pared 1 base from V and 4 bases from J, leaving 8 bases between. CDR1 KGHDR and CDR2 SFDVKD come from the germline V gene. This CDR3 comprises 14 residues. CDR3 sequence (DNA): TGTGCCACCAGTGATTTCCCCTGGCCAGATACGCAGTATTTT. This sequence encodes CATSDFPWPDTQYF.

The rearrangement links TRBV18 to TRBJ2-7; the D gene is possibly TRBD1 (5 bases). The germline CDR1 and CDR2 sequences are KGHSH and LQKENI. The CDR3 consists of 16 residues. Trimming cost V 2 bases and J 3 bases, with 17 bases left between them. Written as DNA, the CDR3 is TGTGCCAGCTCACCAAATCGAGACAGCATTAACTACGAGCAGTACGTC. This gives the protein CASSPNRDSINYEQYV.

This clone was seen only once. The chain has TRBV6-2 or TRBV6-3 and TRBJ1-4; D call uncertain. V gave up 3 bases and J gave up 7 bases, with 9 bases separating them. CDR1 is MNHEY and CDR2 is SVGEGT in the germline V gene. The CDR3 runs to 13 residues. The CDR3 bases are TGTGCCAGCAGTTATAGGATCTCTGAAAAACTGTTTTTT. Amino acids: CASSYRISEKLFF.

The chain recombines TRBV23-1 with TRBJ2-7; the D gene could be TRBD1 or TRBD2 (5 bases each). TRBV23-1 falls under the ORF class, with uncertain function. Trimming removed 0 bases from V and 2 bases from J, with 17 bases in between. The CDR3 runs to 17 residues. CDR3: CASSQSGELQAAYEQYF. The CDR3 coding sequence is TGCGCCAGCAGTCAATCGGGGGAACTCCAAGCAGCCTACGAGCAGTACTTC.

This chain uses TRBV12-3 or TRBV12-4 with TRBJ1-1, with a tentative D call TRBD1 (5 bases). CDR3 length equals 13 residues. With 1 base removed from V and 6 bases from J, the gap between germline ends came to 9 bases. The CDR3 DNA reads as TGTGCCAGCAGTTTAGGACAGAATCCTGAAGCTTTCTTT. Translation: CASSLGQNPEAFF.

The rearrangement links TRBV11-2 to TRBJ2-7; 11 nucleotides agree with TRBD1. The CDR3 is 16 residues long. Germline values: CDR1 SGHAT, CDR2 FQNNGV. Unmatched junction bases numbered 9, after V lost 1 base and J lost 7 bases. The CDR3 reads CASSLVEGQGGLEQYF. The CDR3, as DNA: TGTGCCAGCAGCTTAGTCGAGGGACAGGGGGGTCTGGAGCAGTACTTC.

The CDR3 coding sequence is TGTGCCAGTAGTATATCAGGGGCTCGTGGAAACACCATATATTTT. Protein product: CASSISGARGNTIYF. This chain links TRBV19 with TRBJ1-3; maybe TRBD1 (6 bases). Germline lookup yields CDR1 LNHDA and CDR2 SQIVND (reference sequence). The CDR3 totals 15 residues. V was cut by 2 bases and J by 3 bases, with 11 bases left in between.

The CDR3 loop is CASSVSGQGGPEAFF. DNA for the CDR3: TGTGCCAGCAGCGTATCTGGACAGGGGGGGCCTGAAGCTTTCTTT. V and J are TRBV9 and TRBJ1-1; the match to TRBD1 covers 10 bases. Germline V gene lookup returns CDR1 SGDLS and CDR2 YYNGEE. This CDR3 contains 15 residues. Trimming took 1 base from V and 6 from J; bases not matched to a gene: 6.

This clone was recorded a few times. The gene calls are TRBV6-2 or TRBV6-3 and TRBJ1-2; D is ambiguous. CDR1 and CDR2 from the germline V gene are MNHEY and SVGEGT. The CDR3 has 14 residues. V shed 1 base and J shed 2 bases, with 8 bases lying between them. The CDR3: CASSYLGANYGYTF. CDR3 in DNA: TGTGCCAGCAGTTACTTGGGAGCAAACTATGGCTACACCTTC.

The J gene is TRBJ1-5, the V gene TRBV7-2; D perhaps matches TRBD1 (6 bases). Trimming removed 4 bases from V and 7 bases from J, with 11 bases in between. In germline, CDR1 is SGHTA, CDR2 FQGNSA. This CDR3 is 13 amino acids long. This CDR3 reads CASSWDIQQPQHF. In DNA form, the CDR3 reads TGTGCCAGCAGCTGGGACATTCAGCAGCCCCAGCATTTT. Full variable domain (rest looked up from reference TRBV7-2 and TRBJ1-5): GAGVSQSPSNKVTEKGKDVELRCDPISGHTALYWYRQSLGQGLEFLIYFQGNSAPDKSGLPSDRFSAERTGGSVSTLTIQRTQQEDSAVYLCASSWDIQQPQHFGDGTRLSIL.

The chain employs TRBV6-6 and TRBJ2-7; D may correspond to TRBD1 or TRBD2 (6 bases each). V was clipped by 5 bases and J by 7 bases, with 12 bases between them. The CDR3 is 12 residues long. Germline CDR1 and CDR2: MNHNY and SVGAGI (reference sequence). The CDR3 region has the DNA TGTGCCAGCAGTGGAGAGGGGGGAGAGCAGTACGTC. Its translation: CASSGEGGEQYV.

The genes are TRBV7-3 and TRBJ2-5, with D unclear. V was shortened by 4 bases and J by 8 bases, with 14 bases between the two germline ends. Germline V gene lookup returns CDR1 SGHTA and CDR2 FQGTGA. The CDR3 extends over 13 amino acids. The CDR3 reads CASSSHVQDTQYF. DNA for the CDR3: TGTGCCAGCAGCTCTCACGTTCAGGACACCCAGTACTTC.

This chain links TRBV7-8 with TRBJ1-2; D not resolved. The length of the CDR3 is 15 residues. The germline V and J ends were trimmed by 2 bases and 3 bases, with 13 bases remaining between them. Per germline, CDR1 SGHVS and CDR2 FQNEAQ. CDR3: CASSLNRQEHYGYTF. The CDR3 DNA reads as TGTGCCAGCAGCTTAAATAGGCAGGAGCACTATGGCTACACCTTC. The variable domain in full, with the rest retrieved from reference TRBV7-8 and TRBJ1-2, is GAGVSQSPRYKVAKRGQDVALRCDPISGHVSLFWYQQALGQGPEFLTYFQNEAQLDKSGLPSDRFFAERPEGSVSTLKIQRTQQEDSAVYLCASSLNRQEHYGYTFGSGTRLTVV.

This sequence joins TRBV12-3 or TRBV12-4 and TRBJ1-5; D perhaps matches TRBD1 (6 bases). The CDR3 contains 13 residues. Trimming took 6 bases from V and 7 from J, leaving 13 bases between them. CDR3 loop: CASRDTGNQPQHF. CDR3 nucleotide sequence: TGTGCCAGCAGGGACACAGGGAACCAGCCCCAGCATTTT.

This clone showed up just a few times. This chain uses TRBV5-4 with TRBJ2-7; 7 bases align to TRBD1. The CDR3 covers 14 residues. Germline loops: CDR1 SGHNT, CDR2 YYREEE (reference sequence). J was trimmed by 2 bases and V by 5 bases; bases with no gene match: 7. CDR3 sequence (DNA): TGTGCCAGCAGAAAATGGACAGGACCCTACGAGCAGTACTTC. It codes for CASRKWTGPYEQYF.

CDR3 nucleotide sequence: TGTGCCAGTAGTATTGGGGCTGACGGCTACACCTTC. This translates into CASSIGADGYTF. The chain links TRBV19 to TRBJ1-2; D might be TRBD1 (5 bases). This CDR3 has 12 residues. Trimming stripped 3 bases from V and 8 bases from J, with 10 bases between. Germline V gene lookup returns CDR1 LNHDA and CDR2 SQIVND (reference sequence).

The V and J genes are TRBV5-4 and TRBJ2-1; 7 nucleotides agree with TRBD1. The V segment lost 2 bases and the J segment 7 bases; nucleotides outside the gene matches: 3. This CDR3 is 13 amino acids long. Germline V gene sequence: CDR1 SGHNT, CDR2 YYREEE (reference sequence). The CDR3 DNA reads TGTGCCAGCAGCTTTTTACAGGGGAATGAGCAGTTCTTC. Translated: CASSFLQGNEQFF.

This clone showed up just once. This chain joins TRBV9 and TRBJ2-1, with 10 bases fitting TRBD2. From germline, CDR1 is SGDLS and CDR2 YYNGEE. J lost 6 bases, V lost 0 bases, and 3 bases had no gene match. CDR3 length equals 15 residues. The CDR3 DNA reads TGTGCCAGCAGCGTAGTAGCGGGAGGAGGCAATGAGCAGTTCTTC. It yields the protein CASSVVAGGGNEQFF.

The chain has TRBV21-1 and TRBJ2-7; TRBD1 is taken as the D call from the table, unchecked against the DNA. TRBV21-1 is a pseudogene locus. CDR3 length: 14 amino acids. The CDR3 loop is CASSKATGFYEQYV. CDR3 nucleotide sequence: TGTGCCAGCAGCAAAGCAACAGGGTTTTACGAGCAGTACGTC.

J is TRBJ2-2 and V is TRBV7-9, with a possible D match to TRBD2 (5 bases). This CDR3 is 15 amino acids long. The germline CDR1 and CDR2 sequences are SEHNR and FQNEAQ (reference sequence). The V and J ends lost 5 bases and 0 bases respectively, with 10 bases between them. Here the CDR3 DNA reads TGTGCCAGCAGCCCACGGGGAACGAACACCGGGGAGCTGTTTTTT. Translation: CASSPRGTNTGELFF.

The chain has TRBV15 and TRBJ2-7, with 9 nucleotides matching TRBD2. With 1 base clipped from V and 5 bases from J, the junction kept 3 bases outside the gene matches. CDR3 length equals 14 residues. Germline assignment: CDR1 LNHNV and CDR2 YYDKDF (reference sequence). The chain's CDR3 is CATSRAPSGDEQYF. Written as DNA, the CDR3 is TGTGCCACCAGCAGAGCACCTAGCGGGGACGAGCAGTACTTC. The full variable domain, its missing parts supplied by reference TRBV15 and TRBJ2-7, is DAMVIQNPRYQVTQFGKPVTLSCSQTLNHNVMYWYQQKSSQAPKLLFHYYDKDFNNEADTPDNFQSRRPNTSFCFLDIRSPGLGDTAMYLCATSRAPSGDEQYFGPGTRLTVT.

V and J are TRBV19 and TRBJ1-1; a weak D match, TRBD1 (5 bases). The V end lost 4 bases, the J end lost 5 bases, and 17 bases lay between the germline ends. The CDR3 has 15 amino acids. Germline CDR1 and CDR2: LNHDA and SQIVND (reference sequence). The DNA for the CDR3 is TGTGCCAGTAGTACCCCGGCGGGGGGTACAACTGAAGCTTTCTTT. Residues: CASSTPAGGTTEAFF.

This clone was seen just once. The V and J genes are TRBV5-1 and TRBJ1-1, with D unresolved. The V end was cut by 4 bases, the J end by 1 base, with 14 bases between. CDR3 size: 15 residues. Germline assignment: CDR1 SGHRS and CDR2 YFSETQ. The DNA of the CDR3 is TGCGCCAGCAGCCTCACCCTACAAGCGAACACTGAAGCTTTCTTT. The encoded protein is CASSLTLQANTEAFF.

This clone was observed a handful of times. As DNA, the CDR3 is TGTGCCACCAGTGATTTTGCCTCTAGGGAGGGCTACACCTTC. It yields the protein CATSDFASREGYTF. The chain combines TRBV24-1 with TRBJ1-2, with D uncertain. The CDR3 has 14 residues. V was clipped by 1 base and J by 8 bases, with 13 bases between them. The germline V gene encodes CDR1 KGHDR and CDR2 SFDVKD.

This clone was counted once. The chain links TRBV7-3 to TRBJ2-2, with TRBD2 identical over 12 bases. The CDR3 runs 18 residues. The trim removed 4 bases at V and 3 bases at J, leaving 9 bases unmatched. Germline V gene lookup returns CDR1 SGHTA and CDR2 FQGTGA. The CDR3 nucleotides are TGTGCCAGCAGCTCCCGGGCTAGCGGGAGGGACGACACCGGGGAGCTGTTTTTT. This encodes CASSSRASGRDDTGELFF.